This T cell receptor beta chain was recovered during a study of T cell responses to AZD1222 COVID-19 vaccine. Whole-study results and caveats: Dominant at 160-218 and 743-854, vaccine-associated CD4 TCRs also spanned spike.

The repertoire was sequenced with immunoSEQ multiplex PCR; TCRdb's copy has only in-frame clones and lacks some. The sample carries approximately 140,000 clones, roughly 90% recorded once. Germline CDR1 KGHSH, CDR2 LQKENI. This CDR3 has 15 amino acids. Trimming at V came to 2 bases and at J to 5 bases, leaving 8 bases not matched to a gene. This clone has only a few counts. Its specificity is not known. The rearrangement uses TRBV18 and TRBJ2-7; the match to TRBD1 covers 8 bases. Sequencing used peripheral blood, obtained on day 0 of AZD1222 vaccination. The sequence derives from an adult in good health. The CDR3 is CASSPISDRVNEQYF. The CDR3 DNA is TGTGCCAGCTCACCAATATCGGACAGGGTAAACGAGCAGTACTTC.